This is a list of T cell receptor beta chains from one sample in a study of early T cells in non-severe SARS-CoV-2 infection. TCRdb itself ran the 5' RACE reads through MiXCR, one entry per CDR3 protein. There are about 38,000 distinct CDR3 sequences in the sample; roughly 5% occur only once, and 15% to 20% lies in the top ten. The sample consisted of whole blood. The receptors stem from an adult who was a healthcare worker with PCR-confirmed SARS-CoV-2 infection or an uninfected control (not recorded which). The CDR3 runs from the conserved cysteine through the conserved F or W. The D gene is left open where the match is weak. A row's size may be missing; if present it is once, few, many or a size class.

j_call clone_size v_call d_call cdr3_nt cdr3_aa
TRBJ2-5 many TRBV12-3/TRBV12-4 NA TGTGCCAGCAGTTCTTTGACCGGACAAGAGACCCAGTACTTC CASSSLTGQETQYF
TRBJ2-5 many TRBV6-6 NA TGTGCCAGCAGGACAGGTGGTGGCGAGACCCAGTACTTC CASRTGGGETQYF
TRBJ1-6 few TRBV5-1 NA TGCGCCAGCAGCTTGGAGCAGTCTTCACCCCTCCACTTT CASSLEQSSPLHF
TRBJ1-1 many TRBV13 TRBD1 TGTGCCAGCAGCGGACAGGGGGCGACAAATGAAGCTTTCTTT CASSGQGATNEAFF
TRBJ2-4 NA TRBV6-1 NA TGTGCCAGCCAATTCTCACAAGGTGACGACATTCAGTACTTC CASQFSQGDDIQYF
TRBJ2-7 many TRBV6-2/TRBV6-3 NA TGTGCCAGCAGTTACAGTGGAGAGAATTCCTACGAGCAGTACTTC CASSYSGENSYEQYF
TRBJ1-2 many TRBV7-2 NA TGTGCCAGCAGCTTAGTACGGACGGCTAACTATGGCTACACCTTC CASSLVRTANYGYTF
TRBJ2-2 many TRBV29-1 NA TGCAGCGTTAACAGGGTATCCACCGGGGAGCTGTTTTTT CSVNRVSTGELFF
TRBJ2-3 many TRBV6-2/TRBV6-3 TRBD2 TGTGCCAGCTCGCCCTCGGGGGGGGAGACAGATACGCAGTATTTT CASSPSGGETDTQYF
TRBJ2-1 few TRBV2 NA TGTGCCAGCAACCCAGGGCGGTCCTACAATGAGCAGTTCTTC CASNPGRSYNEQFF
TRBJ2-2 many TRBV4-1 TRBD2 TGCGCCAGCAGCCACCCTCCGGGTAGCGGGGGTAACACCGGGGAGCTGTTTTTT CASSHPPGSGGNTGELFF
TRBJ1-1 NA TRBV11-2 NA TGTGCCAGCAGCCTCTCGGGGGCAGGGGAAGCTTTCTTT CASSLSGAGEAFF
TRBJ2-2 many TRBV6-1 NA TGTGCCAGCAGCCCCCCGGCGGGTGGAACCGGGGAGCTGTTTTTT CASSPPAGGTGELFF